This passage covers 14 T cell receptor beta chains from one sample sequenced in a study of blood T cells in healthy people across ages. With a J-beta primer mix and a sample-barcoded 5' primer, a second PCR ran about 7 to 12 cycles. TCRdb redid the calling of the 5' RACE reads with MiXCR, one entry per CDR3 protein. Of about 800,000 distinct CDR3 sequences listed, roughly 25% are singletons. This sample also appeared in a second study, on T cells of mothers and their children.

The specimen sequenced was blood. The origin of the receptors is a boy aged 10-17 years in good health.

This chain connects TRBV15 to TRBJ1-2, with D uncertain. The ends were cut back, 0 bases at V and 1 base at J, with 6 bases in the middle. The CDR3 has 14 residues. Germline CDR1 LNHNV, CDR2 YYDKDF (reference sequence). CDR3 region: CATSRDAYNYGYTF. CDR3 bases: TGTGCCACCAGCAGAGACGCCTATAACTATGGCTACACCTTC.

V usage is TRBV9 and J usage is TRBJ1-2; D is undetermined. The CDR3 has 13 amino acids. Looked up from germline, CDR1 is SGDLS and CDR2 is YYNGEE. Between the trimmed V and J ends, which lost 1 base and 4 bases, there was a span of 8 bases. CDR3 residues: CASSVIGSYGYTF. DNA of the CDR3: TGTGCCAGCAGCGTAATAGGGTCCTATGGCTACACCTTC. Drawing the rest from reference TRBV9 and TRBJ1-2, the complete variable domain is DSGVTQTPKHLITATGQRVTLRCSPRSGDLSVYWYQQSLDQGLQFLIQYYNGEERAKGNILERFSAQQFPDLHSELNLSSLELGDSALYFCASSVIGSYGYTFGSGTRLTVV.

This sequence joins TRBV7-9 and TRBJ1-1; tentatively, D is TRBD1 (5 bases). V dropped 2 bases and J dropped 4 bases, with 14 bases sitting between them. Germline CDR1 is SEHNR and CDR2 is FQNEAQ (reference sequence). The CDR3 length is 15 residues. CDR3 sequence (DNA): TGTGCCAGCAGCTTAATTCAGGGAGGGAGCACTGAAGCTTTCTTT. It yields the protein CASSLIQGGSTEAFF.

The chain links TRBV5-1 to TRBJ2-5; D might be TRBD1 (6 bases). The closer fit of TRBJ2-7 to the DNA end suggests the J call may be wrong. The CDR3 consists of 17 residues. CDR1 SGHRS and CDR2 YFSETQ come from the germline V gene. CDR3 DNA: TGCGCCAGCACCCGCGACCCCCTTGGGGACAACTTCCACGAGCAGTACTTC. This encodes CASTRDPLGDNFHEQYF.

The table lists this clonotype with many counts. The chain joins TRBV7-9 to TRBJ1-2; D is possibly TRBD1 (6 bases). V lost 9 bases and J lost 3, with 11 bases in between. Germline CDR1 reads SEHNR; CDR2 reads FQNEAQ (reference sequence). This CDR3 comprises 12 residues. The CDR3 nucleotides are TGTGCCAGTAGCAACAGGGACTATGGCTACACCTTC. Encoded protein: CASSNRDYGYTF.

The chain uses TRBV7-2 and TRBJ2-7; D ambiguous. Germline CDR1 is SGHTA and CDR2 is FQGNSA. The V gene lost 2 bases and the J gene lost 6 bases, with 8 bases spanning the gap. The CDR3 is 12 residues long. The DNA for the CDR3 is TGTGCCAGCAGCTTAAGTCGCGCCGAGCAGTACTTC. Protein product: CASSLSRAEQYF.

This sequence joins TRBV10-3 and TRBJ1-6, with D hard to call. Looked up from germline, CDR1 is ENHRY and CDR2 is SYGVKD. Trimming removed 2 bases at V and 0 bases at J, with 8 bases between. The CDR3 totals 16 residues. CDR3 nucleotide sequence: TGTGCCATCAGTGAGAGGAGGAGCTCCTATAATTCACCCCTCCACTTT. Translating gives CAISERRSSYNSPLHF.

The chain employs TRBV29-1 and TRBJ2-1, with 13 bases lining up with TRBD2. This CDR3 spans 16 amino acids. Germline CDR1 reads SQVTM; CDR2 reads ANQGSEA. V shed 4 bases, J shed 3 bases, and the junction held 6 bases outside the gene matches. The CDR3 sequence is CSVAGTSGTLYNEQFF. The CDR3 nucleotides read TGCAGCGTTGCGGGGACTAGCGGGACCCTCTACAATGAGCAGTTCTTC.

This clonotype occurred a few times. The V gene is TRBV5-1, the J gene TRBJ2-5; 7 bases agree with TRBD2. There are 15 residues in the CDR3. V shed 0 bases, J shed 1 base, and the junction held 3 bases outside the gene matches. Germline V CDR1 and CDR2: SGHRS, YFSETQ. As DNA, the CDR3 is TGCGCCAGCAGCTTGGAGGGAGGGCCCCAAGAGACCCAGTACTTC. Translation: CASSLEGGPQETQYF.

This clonotype has a handful of counts. This rearrangement joins TRBV5-1 to TRBJ2-3; the D is unclear. Germline CDR1 and CDR2: SGHRS and YFSETQ. CDR3 length: 14 residues. V gave up 4 bases and J gave up 8 bases, with 17 bases separating them. CDR3 loop: CASSPAEGVSTQYF. The CDR3 DNA is TGCGCCAGCAGCCCCGCTGAAGGAGTTTCTACGCAGTATTTT.

J is TRBJ2-3 and V is TRBV7-3; TRBD2 aligns across 14 bases. CDR3 length: 18 amino acids. V lost 0 bases to trimming and J lost 6 bases; unmatched junction nucleotides: 8. Germline V gene data show CDR1 as SGHTA and CDR2 as FQGTGA. CDR3 amino acids: CASSLTRTSGGSSDTQYF. CDR3 DNA: TGTGCCAGCAGCTTAACGCGGACTAGCGGGGGGAGTTCGGATACGCAGTATTTT.

This clonotype was seen at least ten times. This chain links TRBV20-1 with TRBJ1-2; 8 nucleotides align to TRBD1. Losses at the gene ends were 6 bases for V and 8 bases for J; bases not matched to a gene: 8. Per the germline V gene, CDR1 is DFQATT and CDR2 is SNEGSKA (reference sequence). The CDR3 covers 12 residues. The CDR3 loop is CSAFQGAVGYTF. The CDR3 nucleotides are TGCAGTGCCTTCCAGGGGGCAGTGGGCTACACCTTC.

The chain links TRBV4-1 to TRBJ2-2; 7 bases are a match to TRBD1. Germline values: CDR1 MGHRA, CDR2 YSYEKL. This CDR3 has 16 amino acids. The trim removed 0 bases at V and 4 bases at J, leaving 5 bases unmatched. The CDR3 protein is CASSQDPGQITGELFF. DNA of the CDR3: TGCGCCAGCAGCCAAGATCCGGGACAGATCACCGGGGAGCTGTTTTTT.

The gene calls are TRBV6-2 or TRBV6-3 and TRBJ2-1; no clear D gene. CDR3 size: 15 residues. Trimming stripped 7 bases from V and 0 bases from J, with 13 bases between. Germline V gene data show CDR1 as MNHEY and CDR2 as SVGEGT. Written as DNA, the CDR3 is TGTGCCAGCACTCGAAGGCTTCCCTCCTACAATGAGCAGTTCTTC. This encodes CASTRRLPSYNEQFF.